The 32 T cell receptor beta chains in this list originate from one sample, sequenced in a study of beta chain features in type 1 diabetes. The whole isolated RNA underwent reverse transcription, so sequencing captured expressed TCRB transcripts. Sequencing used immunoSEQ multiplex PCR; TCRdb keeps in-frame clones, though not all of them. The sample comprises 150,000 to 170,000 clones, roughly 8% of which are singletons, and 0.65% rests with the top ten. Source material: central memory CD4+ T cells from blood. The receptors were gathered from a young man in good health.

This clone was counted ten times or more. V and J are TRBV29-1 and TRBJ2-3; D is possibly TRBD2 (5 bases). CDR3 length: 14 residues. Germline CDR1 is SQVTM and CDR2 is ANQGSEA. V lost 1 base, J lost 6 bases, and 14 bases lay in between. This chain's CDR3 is CSVEGEGQEDTQYF. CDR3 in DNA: TGCAGCGTTGAAGGAGAGGGCCAGGAGGATACGCAGTATTTT.

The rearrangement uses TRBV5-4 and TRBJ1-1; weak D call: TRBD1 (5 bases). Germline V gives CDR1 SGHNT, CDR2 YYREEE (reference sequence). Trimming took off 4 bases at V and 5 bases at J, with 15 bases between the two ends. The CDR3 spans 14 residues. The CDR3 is CASSPSGGSTEAFF. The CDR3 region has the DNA TGTGCCAGCAGCCCCTCGGGGGGATCGACTGAAGCTTTCTTT.

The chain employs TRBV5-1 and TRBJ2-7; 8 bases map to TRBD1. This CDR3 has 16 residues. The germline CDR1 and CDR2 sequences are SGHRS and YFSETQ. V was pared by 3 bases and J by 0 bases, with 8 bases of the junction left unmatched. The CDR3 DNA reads TGCGCCAGCAGCTACGGACGGGACAGGTCCTCCTACGAGCAGTACTTC. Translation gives CASSYGRDRSSYEQYF.

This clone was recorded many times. The DNA for the CDR3 is TGCAGCGTTGAACCAGGGGGGGCCAAAAACATTCAGTACTTC. Amino acids: CSVEPGGAKNIQYF. The V call is TRBV29-1, the J call TRBJ2-4; tentatively, D is TRBD1 (7 bases). CDR3 size: 14 residues. The V end lost 2 bases, the J end lost 1 base, and 9 bases lay between the germline ends. Germline CDR1 is SQVTM and CDR2 is ANQGSEA.

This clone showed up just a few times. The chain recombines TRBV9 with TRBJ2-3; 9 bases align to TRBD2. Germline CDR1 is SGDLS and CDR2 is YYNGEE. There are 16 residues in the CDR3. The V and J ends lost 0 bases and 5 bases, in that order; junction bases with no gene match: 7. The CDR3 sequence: CASSVVASGTLDTQYF. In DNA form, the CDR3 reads TGTGCCAGCAGCGTAGTGGCTAGCGGGACTCTAGATACGCAGTATTTT.

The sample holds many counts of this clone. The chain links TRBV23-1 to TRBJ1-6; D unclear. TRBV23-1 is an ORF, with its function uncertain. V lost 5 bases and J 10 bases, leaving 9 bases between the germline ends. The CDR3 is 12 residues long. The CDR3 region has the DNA TGCGCCAGCAGTTTGGAGGGCTCACCCCTCCACTTT. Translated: CASSLEGSPLHF.

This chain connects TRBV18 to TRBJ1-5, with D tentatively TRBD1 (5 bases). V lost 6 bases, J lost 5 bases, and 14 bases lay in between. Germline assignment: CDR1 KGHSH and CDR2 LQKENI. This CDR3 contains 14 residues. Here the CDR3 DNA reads TGTGCCAGCTCTCCAAACTCACAGGATCAGCCCCAGCATTTT. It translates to CASSPNSQDQPQHF.

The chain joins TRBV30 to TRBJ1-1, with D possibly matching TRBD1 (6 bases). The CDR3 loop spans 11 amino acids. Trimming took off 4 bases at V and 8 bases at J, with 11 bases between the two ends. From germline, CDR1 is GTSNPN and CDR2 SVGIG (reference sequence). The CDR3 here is CAWTIQGEAFF. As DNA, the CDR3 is TGTGCCTGGACTATACAGGGAGAAGCTTTCTTT.

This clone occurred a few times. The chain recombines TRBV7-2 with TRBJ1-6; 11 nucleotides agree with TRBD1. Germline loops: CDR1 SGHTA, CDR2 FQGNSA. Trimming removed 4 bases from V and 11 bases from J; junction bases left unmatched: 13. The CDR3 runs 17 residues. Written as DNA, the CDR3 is TGTGCCAGCAGCTCTGGACAGGGGGCGCGCATAAGAACACCCCTCCACTTT. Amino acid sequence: CASSSGQGARIRTPLHF.

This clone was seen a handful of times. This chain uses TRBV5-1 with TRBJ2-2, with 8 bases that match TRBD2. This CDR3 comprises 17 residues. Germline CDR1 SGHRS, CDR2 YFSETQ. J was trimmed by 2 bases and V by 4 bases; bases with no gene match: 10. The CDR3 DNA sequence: TGCGCCAGCAGCATCACTCAAGCGGGAGATAACACCGGGGAGCTGTTTTTT. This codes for CASSITQAGDNTGELFF.

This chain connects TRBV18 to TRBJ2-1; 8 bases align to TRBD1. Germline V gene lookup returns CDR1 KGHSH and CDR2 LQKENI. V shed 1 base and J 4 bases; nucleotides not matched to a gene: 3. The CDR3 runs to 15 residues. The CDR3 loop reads CASSPRTGLYNEQFF. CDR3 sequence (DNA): TGTGCCAGCTCACCACGGACAGGGCTGTACAATGAGCAGTTCTTC.

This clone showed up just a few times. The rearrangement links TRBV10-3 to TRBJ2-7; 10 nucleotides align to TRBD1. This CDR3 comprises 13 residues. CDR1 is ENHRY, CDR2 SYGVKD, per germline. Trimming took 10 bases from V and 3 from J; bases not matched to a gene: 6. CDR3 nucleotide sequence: TGTGCCAGCGGGCGGGACAGGGGCTACGAGCAGTACTTC. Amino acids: CASGRDRGYEQYF.

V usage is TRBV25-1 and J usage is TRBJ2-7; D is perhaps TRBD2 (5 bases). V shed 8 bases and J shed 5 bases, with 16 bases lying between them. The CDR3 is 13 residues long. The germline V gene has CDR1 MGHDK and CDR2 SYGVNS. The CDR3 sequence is CASSDSRADEQYF. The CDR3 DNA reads TGTGCCAGCTCGGACTCACGTGCGGACGAGCAGTACTTC.

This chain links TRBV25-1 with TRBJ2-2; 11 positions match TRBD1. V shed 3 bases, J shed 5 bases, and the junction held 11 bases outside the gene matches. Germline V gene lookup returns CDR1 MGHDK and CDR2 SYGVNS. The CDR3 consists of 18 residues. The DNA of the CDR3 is TGTGCCAGCAGTGATTTCCGGGACAGGGGGTTACTGACCGGGGAGCTGTTTTTT. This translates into CASSDFRDRGLLTGELFF.

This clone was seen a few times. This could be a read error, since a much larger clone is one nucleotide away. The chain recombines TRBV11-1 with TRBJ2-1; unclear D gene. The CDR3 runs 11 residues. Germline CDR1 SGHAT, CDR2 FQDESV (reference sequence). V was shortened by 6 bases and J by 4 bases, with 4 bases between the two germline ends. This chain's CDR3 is CASSQYNEQFF. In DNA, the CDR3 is TGTGCCAGCAGTCAGTACAATGAGCAGTTCTTC.

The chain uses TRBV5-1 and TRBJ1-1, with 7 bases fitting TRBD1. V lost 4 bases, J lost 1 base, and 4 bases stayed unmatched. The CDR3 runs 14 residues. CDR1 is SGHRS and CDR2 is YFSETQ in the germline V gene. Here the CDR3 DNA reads TGCGCCAGCAGCACCGGACAGGAGAACACTGAAGCTTTCTTT. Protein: CASSTGQENTEAFF.

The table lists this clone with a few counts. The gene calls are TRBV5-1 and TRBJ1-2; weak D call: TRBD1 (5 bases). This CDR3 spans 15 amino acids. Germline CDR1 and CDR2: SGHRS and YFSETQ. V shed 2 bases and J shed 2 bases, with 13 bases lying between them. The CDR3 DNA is TGCGCCAGCAGCTTAACAGGACACCGAAACTATGGCTACACCTTC. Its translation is CASSLTGHRNYGYTF.

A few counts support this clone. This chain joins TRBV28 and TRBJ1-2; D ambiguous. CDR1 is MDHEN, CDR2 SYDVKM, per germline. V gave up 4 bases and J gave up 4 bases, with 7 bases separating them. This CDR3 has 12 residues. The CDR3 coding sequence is TGTGCCAGCAGTTCGGCAGGCTATGGCTACACCTTC. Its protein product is CASSSAGYGYTF.

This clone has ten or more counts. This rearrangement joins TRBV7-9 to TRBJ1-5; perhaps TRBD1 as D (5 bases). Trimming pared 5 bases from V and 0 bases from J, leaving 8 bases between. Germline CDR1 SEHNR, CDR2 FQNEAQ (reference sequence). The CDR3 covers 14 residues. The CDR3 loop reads CASSRTTSNQPQHF. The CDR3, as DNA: TGTGCCAGCAGCCGGACAACTAGCAATCAGCCCCAGCATTTT.

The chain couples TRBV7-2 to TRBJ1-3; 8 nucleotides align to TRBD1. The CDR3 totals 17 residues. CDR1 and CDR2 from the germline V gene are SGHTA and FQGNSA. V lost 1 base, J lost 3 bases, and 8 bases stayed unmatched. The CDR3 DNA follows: TGTGCCAGCAGCTTAGTCCCACCCAGGGGGCATGGAAACACCATATATTTT. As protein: CASSLVPPRGHGNTIYF.

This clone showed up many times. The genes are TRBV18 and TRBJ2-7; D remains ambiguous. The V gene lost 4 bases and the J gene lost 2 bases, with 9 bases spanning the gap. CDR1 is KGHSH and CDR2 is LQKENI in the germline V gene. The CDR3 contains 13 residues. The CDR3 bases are TGTGCCAGCTCACTTGCGGCTGCCTACGAGCAGTACTTC. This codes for CASSLAAAYEQYF.

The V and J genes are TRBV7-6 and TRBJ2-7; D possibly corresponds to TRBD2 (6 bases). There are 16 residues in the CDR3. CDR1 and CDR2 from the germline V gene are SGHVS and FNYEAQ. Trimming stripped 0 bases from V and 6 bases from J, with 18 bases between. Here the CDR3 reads CASSLAPGVGSGEQYF. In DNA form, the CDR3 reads TGTGCCAGCAGCTTAGCCCCGGGGGTTGGTTCAGGCGAGCAGTACTTC. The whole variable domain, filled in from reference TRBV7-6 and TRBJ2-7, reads GAGVSQSPRYKVTKRGQDVALRCDPISGHVSLYWYRQALGQGPEFLTYFNYEAQQDKSGLPNDRFSAERPEGSISTLTIQRTEQRDSAMYRCASSLAPGVGSGEQYFGPGTRLTVT.

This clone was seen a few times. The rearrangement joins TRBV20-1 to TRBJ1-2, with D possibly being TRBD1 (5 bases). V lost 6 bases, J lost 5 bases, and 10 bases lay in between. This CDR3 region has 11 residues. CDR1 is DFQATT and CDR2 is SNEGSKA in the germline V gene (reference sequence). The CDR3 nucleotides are TGCAGTGCCGGGGGGGGGTATGGCTACACCTTC. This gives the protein CSAGGGYGYTF.

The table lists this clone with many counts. CDR3 sequence reads: CASSSGSQAGGYTF. CDR3 sequence (DNA): TGTGCCAGCAGCTCCGGGTCCCAAGCGGGTGGCTACACCTTC. V and J are TRBV7-3 and TRBJ1-2; the D is unclear. The CDR3 is 14 residues long. CDR1 SGHTA and CDR2 FQGTGA come from the germline V gene. Trimming took off 4 bases at V and 7 bases at J, with 16 bases between the two ends.

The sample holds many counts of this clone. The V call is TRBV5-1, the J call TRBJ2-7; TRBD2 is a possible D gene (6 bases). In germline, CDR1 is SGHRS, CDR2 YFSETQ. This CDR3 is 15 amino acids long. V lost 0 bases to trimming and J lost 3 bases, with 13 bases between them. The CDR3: CASSLEGRGIYEQYF. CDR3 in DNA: TGCGCCAGCAGCTTGGAAGGACGGGGGATCTACGAGCAGTACTTC.

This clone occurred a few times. CDR3 loop: CASSPRRDTEAFF. In nucleotides, the CDR3 is TGTGCCAGCAGCCCCCGCCGGGACACTGAAGCTTTCTTT. J is TRBJ1-1 and V is TRBV7-8, with unresolved D. Germline CDR1 is SGHVS and CDR2 is FQNEAQ. The CDR3 runs to 13 residues. The germline V and J ends were trimmed by 5 bases and 3 bases, with 10 bases remaining between them.

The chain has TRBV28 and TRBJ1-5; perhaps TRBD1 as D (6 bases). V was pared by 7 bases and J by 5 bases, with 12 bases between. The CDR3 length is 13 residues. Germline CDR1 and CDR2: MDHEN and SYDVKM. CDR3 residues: CASIEQGHQPQHF. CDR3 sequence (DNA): TGTGCCAGCATCGAACAGGGCCATCAGCCCCAGCATTTT.

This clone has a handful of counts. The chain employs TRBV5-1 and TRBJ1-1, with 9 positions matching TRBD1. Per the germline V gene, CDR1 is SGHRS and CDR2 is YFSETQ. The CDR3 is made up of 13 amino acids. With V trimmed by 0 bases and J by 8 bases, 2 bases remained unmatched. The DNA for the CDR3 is TGCGCCAGCAGCTTGGCCGGGACAGGGGAAGCTTTCTTT. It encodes CASSLAGTGEAFF.

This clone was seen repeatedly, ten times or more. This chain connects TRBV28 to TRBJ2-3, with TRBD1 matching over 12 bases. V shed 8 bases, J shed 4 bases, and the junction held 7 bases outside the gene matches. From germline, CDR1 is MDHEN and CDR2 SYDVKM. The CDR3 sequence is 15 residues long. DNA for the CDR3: TGTGCCAGCGGGGGACAGGGGGCGCCCCCAGATACGCAGTATTTT. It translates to CASGGQGAPPDTQYF.

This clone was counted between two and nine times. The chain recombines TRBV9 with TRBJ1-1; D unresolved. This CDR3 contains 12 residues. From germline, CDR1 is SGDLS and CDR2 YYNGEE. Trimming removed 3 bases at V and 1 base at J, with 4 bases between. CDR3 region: CASSGPNTEAFF. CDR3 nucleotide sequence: TGTGCCAGCAGCGGGCCGAACACTGAAGCTTTCTTT.

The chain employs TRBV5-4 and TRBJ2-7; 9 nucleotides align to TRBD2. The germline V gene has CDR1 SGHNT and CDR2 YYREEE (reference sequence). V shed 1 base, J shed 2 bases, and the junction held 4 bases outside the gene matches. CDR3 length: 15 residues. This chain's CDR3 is CASSLYLAGPYEQYF. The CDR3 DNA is TGTGCCAGCAGCTTGTACCTAGCGGGGCCCTACGAGCAGTACTTC.

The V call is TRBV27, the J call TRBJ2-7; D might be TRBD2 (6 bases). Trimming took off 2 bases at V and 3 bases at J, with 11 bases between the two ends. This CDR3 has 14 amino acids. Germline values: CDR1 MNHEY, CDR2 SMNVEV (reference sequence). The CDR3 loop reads CASSLREEGYEQYF. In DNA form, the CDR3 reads TGTGCCAGCAGTTTACGAGAGGAGGGCTACGAGCAGTACTTC.